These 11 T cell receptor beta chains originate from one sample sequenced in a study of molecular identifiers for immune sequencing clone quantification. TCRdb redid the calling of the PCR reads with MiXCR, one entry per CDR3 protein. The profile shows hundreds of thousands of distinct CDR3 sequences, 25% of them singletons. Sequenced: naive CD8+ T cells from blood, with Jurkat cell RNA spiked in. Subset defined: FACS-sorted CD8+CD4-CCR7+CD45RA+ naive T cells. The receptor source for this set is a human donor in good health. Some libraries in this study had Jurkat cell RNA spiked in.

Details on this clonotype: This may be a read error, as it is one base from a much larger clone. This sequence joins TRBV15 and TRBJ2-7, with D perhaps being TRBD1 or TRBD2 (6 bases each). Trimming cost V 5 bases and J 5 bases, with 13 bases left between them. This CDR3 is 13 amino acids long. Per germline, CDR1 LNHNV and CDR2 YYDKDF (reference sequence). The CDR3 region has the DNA TGTGCCACCAGCCATACAGGGAGGCACGAGCAGTACTTC. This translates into CATSHTGRHEQYF.

As DNA, the CDR3 is TGCGCCAGCAGCCGGGGAGGACTAGCGGGGGCCAATGAGCAGTTCTTC. Protein product: CASSRGGLAGANEQFF. The genes are TRBV4-3 and TRBJ2-1, with 13 positions matching TRBD2. CDR3 length: 16 amino acids. Germline trimming cut 4 bases from V and 6 bases from J; bases unmatched to any gene: 6. The germline V gene encodes CDR1 LGHNA and CDR2 YSLEER.

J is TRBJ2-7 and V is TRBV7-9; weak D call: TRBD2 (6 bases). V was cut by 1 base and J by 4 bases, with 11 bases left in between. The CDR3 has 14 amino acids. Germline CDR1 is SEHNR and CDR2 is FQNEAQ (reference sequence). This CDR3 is CASSLVGGMYEQYF. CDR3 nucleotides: TGTGCCAGCAGCTTAGTAGGAGGGATGTACGAGCAGTACTTC.

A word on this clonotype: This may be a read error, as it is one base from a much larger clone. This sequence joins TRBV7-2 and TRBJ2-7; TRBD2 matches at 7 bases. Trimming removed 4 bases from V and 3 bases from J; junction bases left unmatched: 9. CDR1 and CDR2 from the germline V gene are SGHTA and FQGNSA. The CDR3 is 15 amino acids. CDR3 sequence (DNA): TGTGCCAGCAGCTCGCCGTGGACTAGTCGCTACGAGCAGTACTTC. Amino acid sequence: CASSSPWTSRYEQYF.

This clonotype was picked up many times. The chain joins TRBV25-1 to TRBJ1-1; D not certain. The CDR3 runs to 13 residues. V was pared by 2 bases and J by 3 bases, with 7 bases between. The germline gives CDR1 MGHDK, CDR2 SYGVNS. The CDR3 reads CASSEQEDTEAFF. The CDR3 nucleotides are TGTGCCAGCAGTGAACAGGAAGACACTGAAGCTTTCTTT.

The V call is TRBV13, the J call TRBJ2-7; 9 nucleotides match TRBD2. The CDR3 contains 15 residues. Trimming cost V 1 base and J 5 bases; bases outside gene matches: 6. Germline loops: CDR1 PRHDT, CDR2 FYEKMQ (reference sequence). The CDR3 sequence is CASSLEGGGADEQYF. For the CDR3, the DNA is TGTGCCAGCAGCTTAGAGGGCGGGGGGGCAGACGAGCAGTACTTC.

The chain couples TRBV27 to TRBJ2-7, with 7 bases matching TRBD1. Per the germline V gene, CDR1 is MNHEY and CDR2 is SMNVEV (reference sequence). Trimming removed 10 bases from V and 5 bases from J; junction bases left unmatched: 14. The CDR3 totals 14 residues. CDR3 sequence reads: CATGSGGSADEQYF. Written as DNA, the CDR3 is TGTGCCACCGGTTCAGGGGGTAGTGCAGACGAGCAGTACTTC.

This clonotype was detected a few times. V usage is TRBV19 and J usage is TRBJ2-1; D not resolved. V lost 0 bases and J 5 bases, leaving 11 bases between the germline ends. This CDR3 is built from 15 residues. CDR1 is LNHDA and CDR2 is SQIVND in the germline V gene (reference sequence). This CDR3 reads CASSIDLGQDNEQFF. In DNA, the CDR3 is TGTGCCAGTAGTATAGATCTAGGGCAGGACAATGAGCAGTTCTTC.

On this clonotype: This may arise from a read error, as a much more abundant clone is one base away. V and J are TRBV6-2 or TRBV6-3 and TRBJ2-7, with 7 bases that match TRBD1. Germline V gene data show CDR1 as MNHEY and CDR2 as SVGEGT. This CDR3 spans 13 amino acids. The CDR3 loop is CASSPGQIYGQYF. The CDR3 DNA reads TGTGCCAGCAGCCCGGGACAGATCTACGGGCAGTACTTC.

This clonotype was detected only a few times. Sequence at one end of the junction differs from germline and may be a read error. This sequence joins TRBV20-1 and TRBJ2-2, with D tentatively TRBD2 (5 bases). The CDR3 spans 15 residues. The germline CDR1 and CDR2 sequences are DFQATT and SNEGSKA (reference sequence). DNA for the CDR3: TGCAGTGCTAGAGAACATACGATGCATTCCGGGGAGCTGCTTTTT. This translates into CSAREHTMHSGELLF.

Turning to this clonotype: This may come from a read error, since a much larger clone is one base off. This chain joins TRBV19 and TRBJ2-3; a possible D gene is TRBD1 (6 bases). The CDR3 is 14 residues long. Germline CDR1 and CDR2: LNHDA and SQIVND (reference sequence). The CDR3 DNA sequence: TGTGTCAGTAGTAAGGCCAGGGGAACAGATACGCAGTATTTT. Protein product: CVSSKARGTDTQYF. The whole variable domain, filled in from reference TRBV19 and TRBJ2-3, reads DGGITQSPKYLFRKEGQNVTLSCEQNLNHDAMYWYRQDPGQGLRLIYYSQIVNDFQKGDIAEGYSVSREKKESFPLTVTSAQKNPTAFYLCVSSKARGTDTQYFGPGTRLTVL.